Presented here are 4 T cell receptor beta chains from one specimen sequenced in a study of T cell repertoires in cytomegalovirus infection. The antigens for these receptors are not known. TCRdb fed the reads into MiXCR, producing one record per CDR3 protein. The top ten clones hold roughly 20% of a sample with fewer than 350,000 distinct CDR3 sequences, about 27% of them seen once. Source: cultured PBMCs, taken from culture after CMV antigen stimulation. Receptors originate from a human donor in good health (CMV status not recorded). Some clones in this sample may be carry-over from other donors' samples.

This clonotype was seen more than once but under ten times. The chain is built from TRBV7-8 and TRBJ2-7; D is unclear. Trimming cost V 0 bases and J 4 bases, with 7 bases left between them. This CDR3 is 13 amino acids long. Looked up from germline, CDR1 is SGHVS and CDR2 is FQNEAQ. Here the CDR3 DNA reads TGTGCCAGCAGCTTAGCGGACCTATACGAGCAGTACTTC. This sequence encodes CASSLADLYEQYF.

The rearrangement uses TRBV7-8 and TRBJ2-6; 9 bases line up with TRBD1. Germline assignment: CDR1 SGHVS and CDR2 FQNEAQ. This CDR3 is 15 amino acids long. V gave up 10 bases and J gave up 0 bases; unmatched junction bases: 4. Here the CDR3 DNA reads TGTGCCAACCCGGGACAGGGCTCTGGGGCCAACGTCCTGACTTTC. It specifies CANPGQGSGANVLTF.

This clonotype was seen only a few times. J is TRBJ2-1 and V is TRBV7-2; D uncertain. V shed 0 bases and J shed 6 bases, with 15 bases lying between them. The CDR3 is 16 amino acids. CDR1 is SGHTA, CDR2 FQGNSA, per germline. Here the CDR3 reads CASSLAVSHLANEQFF. For the CDR3, the DNA is TGTGCCAGCAGCTTAGCGGTCAGCCACCTTGCCAATGAGCAGTTCTTC.

J is TRBJ1-6 and V is TRBV11-2; the D is unclear. Germline CDR1 and CDR2: SGHAT and FQNNGV. This CDR3 spans 15 amino acids. Trimming took off 0 bases at V and 1 base at J, with 4 bases between the two ends. In nucleotides, the CDR3 is TGTGCCAGCAGCTTAGAGGGATCCTATAATTCACCCCTCCACTTT. Translating gives CASSLEGSYNSPLHF. Filled out from reference TRBV11-2 and TRBJ1-6, the complete variable domain reads EAGVAQSPRYKIIEKRQSVAFWCNPISGHATLYWYQQILGQGPKLLIQFQNNGVVDDSQLPKDRFSAERLKGVDSTLKIQPAKLEDSAVYLCASSLEGSYNSPLHFGNGTRLTVT.